The T cell receptor (beta chain) under discussion was sequenced for a study of T-cell reconstitution after alpha-beta-depleted transplantation in children. Study-wide points: After transplant, at about two months, alpha-beta T cells were reportedly derived from several hundred expanded graft clones. There were some patients whose high TCRbeta diversity at day 60 came from surviving recipient T cells and thymic progenitors. Counts and diversity of T cells one year after transplant came mostly from newly produced T cells.

TCRbeta library construction was performed incorporating unique molecular identifiers. TCRdb independently ran MiXCR on the PCR reads; one entry per CDR3 protein. The data show about 290,000 distinct CDR3 sequences, with approximately 7.3% seen just once and about 8.2% held by the top ten. To note about this clonotype: The target antigen is unknown.

CDR1 is SGHNT and CDR2 is YYREEE in the germline V gene (reference sequence). This CDR3 is built from 14 residues. Trimming cost V 0 bases and J 6 bases, with 12 bases left between them. Specimen: peripheral blood, collected 360 days after TCRalphabeta/CD19-depleted stem cell transplant. This sequence joins TRBV5-4 and TRBJ1-1, with no clear D. The receptor was derived from a female patient aged 2 to 10 who had a stem cell transplant for Fanconi anemia, so the T cells may come from the graft donor. Written as DNA, the CDR3 is TGTGCCAGCAGCTTGGAAACAGAATCGGCTGAAGCTTTCTTT. The encoded protein is CASSLETESAEAFF.